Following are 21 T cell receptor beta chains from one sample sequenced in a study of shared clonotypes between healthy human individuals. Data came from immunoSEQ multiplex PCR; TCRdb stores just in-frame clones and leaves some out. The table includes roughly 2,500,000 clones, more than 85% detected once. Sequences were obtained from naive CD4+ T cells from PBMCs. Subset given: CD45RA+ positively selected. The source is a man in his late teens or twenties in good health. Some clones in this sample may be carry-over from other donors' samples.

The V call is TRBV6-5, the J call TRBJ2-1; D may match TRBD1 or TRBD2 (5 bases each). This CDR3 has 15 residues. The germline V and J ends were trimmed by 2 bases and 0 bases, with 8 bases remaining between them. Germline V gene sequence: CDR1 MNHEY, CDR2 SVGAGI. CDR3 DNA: TGTGCCAGCAGTTACAGGGGAGTCTCCTACAATGAGCAGTTCTTC. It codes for CASSYRGVSYNEQFF.

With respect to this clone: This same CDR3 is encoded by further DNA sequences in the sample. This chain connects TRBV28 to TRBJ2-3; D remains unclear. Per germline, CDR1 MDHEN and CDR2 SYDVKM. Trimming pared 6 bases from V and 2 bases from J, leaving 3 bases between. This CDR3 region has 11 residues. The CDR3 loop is CASSDTDTQYF. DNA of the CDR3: TGTGCCAGCAGCGACACAGATACGCAGTATTTT. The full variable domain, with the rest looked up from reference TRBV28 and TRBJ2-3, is DVKVTQSSRYLVKRTGEKVFLECVQDMDHENMFWYRQDPGLGLRLIYFSYDVKMKEKGDIPEGYSVSREKKERFSLILESASTNQTSMYLCASSDTDTQYFGPGTRLTVL.

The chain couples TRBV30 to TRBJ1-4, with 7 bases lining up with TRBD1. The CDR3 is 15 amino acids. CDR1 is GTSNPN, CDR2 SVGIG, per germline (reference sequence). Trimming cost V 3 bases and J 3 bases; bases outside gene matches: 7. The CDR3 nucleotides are TGTGCCTGGAGAGAAATGGGACAGCCTAATGAAAAACTGTTTTTT. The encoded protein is CAWREMGQPNEKLFF.

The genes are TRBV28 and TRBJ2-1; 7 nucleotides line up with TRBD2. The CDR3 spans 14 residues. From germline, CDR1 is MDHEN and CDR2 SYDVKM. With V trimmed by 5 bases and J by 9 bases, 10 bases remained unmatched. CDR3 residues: CASSRWGREGEQFF. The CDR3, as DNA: TGTGCCAGCAGTCGTTGGGGCAGGGAGGGTGAGCAGTTCTTC.

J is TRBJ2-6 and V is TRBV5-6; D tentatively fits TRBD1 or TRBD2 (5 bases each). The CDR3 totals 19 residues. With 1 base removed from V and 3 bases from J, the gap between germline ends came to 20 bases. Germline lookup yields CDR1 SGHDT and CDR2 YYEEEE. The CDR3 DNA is TGTGCCAGCAGCTTGTTGAGGCTTGAGAGGGACGTTGGGGCCAACGTCCTGACTTTC. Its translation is CASSLLRLERDVGANVLTF.

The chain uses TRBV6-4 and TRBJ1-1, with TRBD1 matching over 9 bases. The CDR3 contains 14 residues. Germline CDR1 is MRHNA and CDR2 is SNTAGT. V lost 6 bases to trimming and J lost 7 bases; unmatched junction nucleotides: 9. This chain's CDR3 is CASSRRQGEFEAFF. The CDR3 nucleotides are TGTGCCAGCAGCCGGAGACAGGGGGAGTTTGAAGCTTTCTTT.

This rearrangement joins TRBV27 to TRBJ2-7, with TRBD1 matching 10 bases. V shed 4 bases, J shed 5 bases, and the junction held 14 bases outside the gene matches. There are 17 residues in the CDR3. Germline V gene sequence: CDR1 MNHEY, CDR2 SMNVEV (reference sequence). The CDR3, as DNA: TGTGCCAGCAGTTCCCCCTCTAGGACAGGGGGGAACCACGAGCAGTACTTC. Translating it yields CASSSPSRTGGNHEQYF.

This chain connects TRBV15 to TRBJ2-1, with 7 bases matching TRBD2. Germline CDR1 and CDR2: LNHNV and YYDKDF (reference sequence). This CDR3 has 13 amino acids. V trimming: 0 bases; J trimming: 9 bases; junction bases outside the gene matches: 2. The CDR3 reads CATSRDLAGEQFF. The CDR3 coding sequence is TGTGCCACCAGCAGAGATTTAGCGGGTGAGCAGTTCTTC.

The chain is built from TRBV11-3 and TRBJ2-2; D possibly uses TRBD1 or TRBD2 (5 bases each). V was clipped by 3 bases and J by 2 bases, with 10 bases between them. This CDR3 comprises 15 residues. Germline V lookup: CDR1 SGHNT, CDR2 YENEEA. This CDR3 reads CASSFGTANTGELFF. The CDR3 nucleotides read TGTGCCAGCAGCTTTGGGACCGCAAACACCGGGGAGCTGTTTTTT.

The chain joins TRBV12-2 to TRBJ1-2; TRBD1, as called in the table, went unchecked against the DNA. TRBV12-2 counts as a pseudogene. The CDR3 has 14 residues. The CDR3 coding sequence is TGTGCAAGTCGCTTAACCGGACAGGGTGGTGGCTACACCTTC. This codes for CASRLTGQGGGYTF.

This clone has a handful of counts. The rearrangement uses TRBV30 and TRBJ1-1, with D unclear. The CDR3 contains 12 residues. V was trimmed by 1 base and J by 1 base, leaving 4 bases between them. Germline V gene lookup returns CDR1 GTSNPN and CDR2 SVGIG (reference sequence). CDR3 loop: CAWSAGNTEAFF. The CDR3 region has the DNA TGTGCCTGGAGTGCCGGGAACACTGAAGCTTTCTTT.

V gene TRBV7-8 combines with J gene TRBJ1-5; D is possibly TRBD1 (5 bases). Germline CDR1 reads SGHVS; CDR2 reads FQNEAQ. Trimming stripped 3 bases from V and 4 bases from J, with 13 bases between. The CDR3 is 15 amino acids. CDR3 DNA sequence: TGTGCCAGCAGCTTTATGCCAGGGACGAATCAGCCCCAGCATTTT. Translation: CASSFMPGTNQPQHF.

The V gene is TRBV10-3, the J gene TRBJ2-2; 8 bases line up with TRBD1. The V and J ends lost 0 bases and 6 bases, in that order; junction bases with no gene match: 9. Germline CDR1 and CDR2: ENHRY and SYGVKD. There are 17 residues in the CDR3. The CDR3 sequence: CAISESTGVRSPGELFF. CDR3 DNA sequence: TGTGCCATCAGTGAGTCGACAGGGGTACGGTCTCCCGGGGAGCTGTTTTTT.

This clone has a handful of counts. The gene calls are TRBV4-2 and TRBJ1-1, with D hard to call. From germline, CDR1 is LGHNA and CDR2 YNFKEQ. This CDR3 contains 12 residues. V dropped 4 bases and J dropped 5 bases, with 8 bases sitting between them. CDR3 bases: TGTGCCAGCAGCCGGTGGGAGACTGAAGCTTTCTTT. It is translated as CASSRWETEAFF.

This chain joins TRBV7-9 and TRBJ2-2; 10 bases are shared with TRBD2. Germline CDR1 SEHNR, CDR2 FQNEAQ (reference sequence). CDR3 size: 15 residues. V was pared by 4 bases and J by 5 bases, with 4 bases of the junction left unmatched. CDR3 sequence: CASSWRTSGTGELFF. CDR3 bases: TGTGCCAGCAGCTGGAGGACTAGCGGAACCGGGGAGCTGTTTTTT.

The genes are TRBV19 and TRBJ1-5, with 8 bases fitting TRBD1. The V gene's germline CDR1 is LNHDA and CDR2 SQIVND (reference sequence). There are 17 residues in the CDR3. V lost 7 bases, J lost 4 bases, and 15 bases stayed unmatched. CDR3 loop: CASTPGTGTGLNQPQHF. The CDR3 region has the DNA TGTGCCAGTACTCCAGGGACCGGGACAGGACTTAATCAGCCCCAGCATTTT.

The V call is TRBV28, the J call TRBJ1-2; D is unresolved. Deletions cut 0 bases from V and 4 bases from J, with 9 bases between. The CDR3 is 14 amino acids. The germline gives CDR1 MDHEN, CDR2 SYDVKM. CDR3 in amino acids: CASSLWAASYGYTF. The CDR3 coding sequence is TGTGCCAGCAGTTTATGGGCCGCCTCCTATGGCTACACCTTC.

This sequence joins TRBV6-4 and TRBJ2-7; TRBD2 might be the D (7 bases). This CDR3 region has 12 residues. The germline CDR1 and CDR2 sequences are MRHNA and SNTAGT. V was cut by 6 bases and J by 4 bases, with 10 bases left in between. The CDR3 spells CASRGGHYEQYF. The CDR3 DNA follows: TGTGCCAGCAGGGGGGGGCATTACGAGCAGTACTTC.

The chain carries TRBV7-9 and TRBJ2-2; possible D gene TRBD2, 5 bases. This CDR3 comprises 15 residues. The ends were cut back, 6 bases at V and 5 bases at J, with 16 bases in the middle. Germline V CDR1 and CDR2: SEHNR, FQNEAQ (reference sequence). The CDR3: CASRGMAGETGELFF. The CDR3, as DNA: TGTGCCAGCAGGGGTATGGCCGGGGAGACCGGGGAGCTGTTTTTT.

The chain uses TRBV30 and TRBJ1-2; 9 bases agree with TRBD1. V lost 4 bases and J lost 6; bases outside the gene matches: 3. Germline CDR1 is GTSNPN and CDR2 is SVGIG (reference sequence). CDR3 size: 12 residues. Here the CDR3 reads CAWKDRGDGYTF. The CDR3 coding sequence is TGTGCCTGGAAGGACAGGGGAGATGGCTACACCTTC. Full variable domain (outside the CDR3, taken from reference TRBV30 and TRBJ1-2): SQTIHQWPATLVQPVGSPLSLECTVEGTSNPNLYWYRQAAGRGLQLLFYSVGIGQISSEVPQNLSASRPQDRQFILSSKKLLLSDSGFYLCAWKDRGDGYTFGSGTRLTVV.

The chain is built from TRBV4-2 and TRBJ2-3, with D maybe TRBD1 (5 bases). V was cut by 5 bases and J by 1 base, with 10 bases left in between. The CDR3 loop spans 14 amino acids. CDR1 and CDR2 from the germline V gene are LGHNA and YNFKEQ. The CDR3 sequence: CASSVGLGTDTQYF. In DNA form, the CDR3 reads TGTGCCAGCAGCGTGGGGCTTGGCACAGATACGCAGTATTTT.